The 8 T cell receptor beta chains below all came from one sample that was sequenced in a study of T-cell memory formation after mild COVID-19. TCRdb used MiXCR to reprocess the 5' RACE reads, holding one entry per CDR3 protein. This table holds roughly 48,000 distinct CDR3 sequences, around a quarter found once. The sample was PBMCs or a T cell subset sorted from them (not recorded which). These receptors came from a man between 18 and 29 years old who had mild COVID-19 (a few samples of this study predate the infection). Cell type and time point are not known.

The J gene is TRBJ1-2, the V gene TRBV29-1; 8 bases are shared with TRBD1. Per germline, CDR1 SQVTM and CDR2 ANQGSEA. The junction had 5 bases not matched to a gene; V was cut back by 5 bases and J by 3 bases. This CDR3 is built from 13 residues. CDR3 DNA sequence: TGCAGCGTTCGGCAGGACAGGGACTATGGCTACACCTTC. Translated, it gives CSVRQDRDYGYTF.

The rearrangement uses TRBV7-9 and TRBJ2-2; D not resolved. This CDR3 is built from 12 residues. Germline V gene data show CDR1 as SEHNR and CDR2 as FQNEAQ (reference sequence). V lost 6 bases, J lost 3 bases, and 5 bases lay in between. The CDR3 spells CASSNDTGELFF. The DNA of the CDR3 is TGTGCCAGCAGTAATGACACCGGGGAGCTGTTTTTT.

This clonotype has only a few counts. The chain couples TRBV7-9 to TRBJ2-2; TRBD1 is a possible D gene (5 bases). This CDR3 comprises 15 residues. Per the germline V gene, CDR1 is SEHNR and CDR2 is FQNEAQ (reference sequence). V lost 5 bases and J 2 bases, leaving 12 bases between the germline ends. The CDR3 region has the DNA TGTGCCAGCAGCCCCACTCAGGGAAACACCGGGGAGCTGTTTTTT. Translating it yields CASSPTQGNTGELFF. Complete variable domain (other parts from reference TRBV7-9 and TRBJ2-2): DTGVSQNPRHKITKRGQNVTFRCDPISEHNRLYWYRQTLGQGPEFLTYFQNEAQLEKSRLLSDRFSAERPKGSFSTLEIQRTEQGDSAMYLCASSPTQGNTGELFFGEGSRLTVL.

The J gene is TRBJ1-1, the V gene TRBV7-9, with TRBD1 matching over 10 bases. Germline V lookup: CDR1 SEHNR, CDR2 FQNEAQ (reference sequence). Unmatched junction bases numbered 4, after V lost 8 bases and J lost 4 bases. CDR3 length equals 13 residues. This CDR3 reads CASRQGAITEAFF. The DNA for the CDR3 is TGTGCCAGCCGACAGGGGGCGATCACTGAAGCTTTCTTT.

This clonotype came up a few times. J is TRBJ2-7 and V is TRBV4-1, with no clear D. The CDR3 is made up of 13 amino acids. The V gene's germline CDR1 is MGHRA and CDR2 YSYEKL. The germline V and J ends were trimmed by 0 bases and 4 bases, with 7 bases remaining between them. This chain's CDR3 is CASSQDSLYEQYF. CDR3 nucleotides: TGCGCCAGCAGCCAAGATAGCCTTTACGAGCAGTACTTC.

This clonotype turned up a few times. V is TRBV5-1 and J is TRBJ2-1; tentatively, D is TRBD2 (6 bases). The CDR3 totals 14 residues. V dropped 6 bases and J dropped 2 bases, with 12 bases sitting between them. In germline, CDR1 is SGHRS, CDR2 YFSETQ. CDR3 in amino acids: CASKTGVPYNEQFF. CDR3 nucleotides: TGCGCCAGCAAGACGGGGGTCCCCTACAATGAGCAGTTCTTC.

The chain recombines TRBV28 with TRBJ2-2, with D uncertain. CDR1 is MDHEN and CDR2 is SYDVKM in the germline V gene. Between the trimmed V and J ends, which lost 9 bases and 3 bases, there was a span of 11 bases. This CDR3 has 13 amino acids. The DNA for the CDR3 is TGTGCCAGTCAGTACTTGGACACCGGGGAGCTGTTTTTT. Amino acids: CASQYLDTGELFF.

The chain is built from TRBV20-1 and TRBJ1-2, with D possibly TRBD1 on 5 matching bases. This CDR3 has 14 residues. The V and J ends lost 0 bases and 4 bases respectively, with 12 bases between them. Germline-derived CDR1 and CDR2 are DFQATT and SNEGSKA (reference sequence). As DNA, the CDR3 is TGCAGTGCTAGAGATAAGGGGTCAGGCTATGGCTACACCTTC. Protein sequence: CSARDKGSGYGYTF.